The 17 T cell receptor beta chains listed next were all sequenced from one sample in a study of T cell responses to AZD1222 COVID-19 vaccine. This table comes from immunoSEQ multiplex PCR, and its TCRdb copy is limited to in-frame clones, with some not included. The repertoire consists of over 150,000 clones, with over 85% occurring once and the leading ten covering 0.8% to 1.3%. The sequenced sample was peripheral blood, obtained 28 days after the second dose of the MenACWY control vaccine. Receptor source: an adult who received the MenACWY meningococcal vaccine as a control.

V gene TRBV6-5 combines with J gene TRBJ2-2; 7 bases fit TRBD1. J gave up 6 bases and V 4 bases, and 8 bases lay outside the gene matches. This CDR3 spans 15 amino acids. Per the germline V gene, CDR1 is MNHEY and CDR2 is SVGAGI. This CDR3 is CASSFLDRVAGELFF. Here the CDR3 DNA reads TGTGCCAGCAGTTTCCTCGACAGGGTGGCCGGGGAGCTGTTTTTT.

The chain couples TRBV6-5 to TRBJ2-2; D may be TRBD2 (5 bases). CDR3 length: 15 residues. Germline CDR1 is MNHEY and CDR2 is SVGAGI. V was shortened by 4 bases and J by 5 bases, with 14 bases between the two germline ends. The CDR3 DNA reads TGTGCCAGCAGTTCCTTCACTAGTGTTACCGGGGAGCTGTTTTTT. This encodes CASSSFTSVTGELFF.

The rearrangement joins TRBV5-4 to TRBJ1-5; D is undetermined. Per germline, CDR1 SGHNT and CDR2 YYREEE (reference sequence). The CDR3 runs 16 residues. Trimming took off 0 bases at V and 0 bases at J, with 10 bases between the two ends. The DNA for the CDR3 is TGTGCCAGCAGCTTGGGGGGAGGCCTTAGCAATCAGCCCCAGCATTTT. Translated: CASSLGGGLSNQPQHF.

The chain carries TRBV5-5 and TRBJ2-7, with 10 bases fitting TRBD1. Losses at the gene ends were 4 bases for V and 4 bases for J; bases not matched to a gene: 8. From germline, CDR1 is SGHKS and CDR2 YYEKEE (reference sequence). The CDR3 is 15 residues long. The DNA for the CDR3 is TGTGCCAGCAGCCTGGCCGGGGGACAGGGGTACGAGCAGTACTTC. This encodes CASSLAGGQGYEQYF.

Concerning this clone: Sequence at one end of the junction differs from germline and may be a read error. The rearrangement joins TRBV6-5 to TRBJ1-2; D is perhaps TRBD1 (5 bases). The CDR3 has 15 residues. Germline V gene data show CDR1 as MNHEY and CDR2 as SVGAGI. CDR3 loop: CASSYSRGAAGRSSF. In nucleotides, the CDR3 is TGTGCCAGCAGTTACTCTCGGGGTGCGGCAGGGAGATCCTCCTTC.

V and J are TRBV18 and TRBJ1-1, with D hard to call. Per germline, CDR1 KGHSH and CDR2 LQKENI. The V end was cut by 0 bases, the J end by 5 bases, with 10 bases between. The CDR3 is 14 residues long. The CDR3 region is CASSPPVKGTEAFF. The CDR3 DNA follows: TGTGCCAGCTCACCACCGGTAAAAGGGACTGAAGCTTTCTTT.

The chain carries TRBV29-1 and TRBJ2-5; possible D gene TRBD1, 6 bases. Germline lookup yields CDR1 SQVTM and CDR2 ANQGSEA. The CDR3 length is 14 residues. V lost 4 bases to trimming and J lost 4 bases, with 16 bases between them. In DNA, the CDR3 is TGCAGCGTTGGGGTTCCAGGGGCGGGAGAGACCCAGTACTTC. This gives the protein CSVGVPGAGETQYF.

Points on this clone: The sample has other DNA sequences that encode this CDR3 too. The chain joins TRBV6-5 to TRBJ2-5; TRBD1 matches at 7 bases. Germline CDR1 and CDR2: MNHEY and SVGAGI. J lost 5 bases, V lost 6 bases, and 3 bases had no gene match. There are 12 residues in the CDR3. This chain's CDR3 is CASRQGRETQYF. Here the CDR3 DNA reads TGTGCCAGCAGACAGGGGCGGGAGACCCAGTACTTC.

The chain is built from TRBV10-3 and TRBJ1-1, with D perhaps TRBD1 (5 bases). The CDR3 spans 14 residues. V lost 4 bases, J lost 2 bases, and 11 bases lay in between. Per the germline V gene, CDR1 is ENHRY and CDR2 is SYGVKD. As DNA, the CDR3 is TGTGCCATCAGTGGGTCAGGGATAAACACTGAAGCTTTCTTT. It yields the protein CAISGSGINTEAFF.

This clone was observed a single time. V and J are TRBV14 and TRBJ1-1; D is unclear. V lost 3 bases, J lost 1 base, and 3 bases lay in between. Germline V gene sequence: CDR1 SGHDN, CDR2 FVKESK. This CDR3 is 12 amino acids long. The CDR3 DNA reads TGTGCCAGCAGCCACAGGAACACTGAAGCTTTCTTT. Amino acids: CASSHRNTEAFF. Combining the CDR3 with reference TRBV14 and TRBJ1-1 gives the whole variable domain EAGVTQFPSHSVIEKGQTVTLRCDPISGHDNLYWYRRVMGKEIKFLLHFVKESKQDESGMPNNRFLAERTGGTYSTLKVQPAELEDSGVYFCASSHRNTEAFFGQGTRLTVV.

The rearrangement joins TRBV21-1 to TRBJ1-6; the table's D call, TRBD1, has no DNA check behind it. TRBV21-1 corresponds to a pseudogene. The CDR3 has 11 residues. CDR3 sequence (DNA): TGTGCCAGCAGGGCCTTGTCACCCCTCCACTTT. It yields the protein CASRALSPLHF.

The chain combines TRBV2 with TRBJ1-2, with 8 nucleotides matching TRBD1. Looked up from germline, CDR1 is SNHLY and CDR2 is FYNNEI. CDR3 length: 15 residues. The junction had 6 bases not matched to a gene; V was cut back by 6 bases and J by 0 bases. This CDR3 reads CASRTRDRTNYGYTF. For the CDR3, the DNA is TGTGCCAGCAGGACCCGGGACAGGACTAACTATGGCTACACCTTC.

This chain connects TRBV7-2 to TRBJ1-1, with 9 nucleotides matching TRBD1. The CDR3 contains 15 residues. V lost 5 bases and J lost 5; bases outside the gene matches: 9. Per the germline V gene, CDR1 is SGHTA and CDR2 is FQGNSA. The CDR3 coding sequence is TGTGCCAGCAGCGGCAAGACAGGGGGTGGTACTGAAGCTTTCTTT. Amino acid sequence: CASSGKTGGGTEAFF. The full variable domain, in which reference TRBV7-2 and TRBJ1-1 provide the parts outside the CDR3, is GAGVSQSPSNKVTEKGKDVELRCDPISGHTALYWYRQSLGQGLEFLIYFQGNSAPDKSGLPSDRFSAERTGGSVSTLTIQRTQQEDSAVYLCASSGKTGGGTEAFFGQGTRLTVV.

The gene calls are TRBV29-1 and TRBJ1-3; D unclear. Germline assignment: CDR1 SQVTM and CDR2 ANQGSEA. With 0 bases removed from V and 4 bases from J, the gap between germline ends came to 10 bases. This CDR3 comprises 14 residues. The CDR3 DNA is TGCAGCGTTGAAGATCTTGGAAGCGGAAACACCATATATTTT. It specifies CSVEDLGSGNTIYF. The whole variable domain, remainder taken from reference TRBV29-1 and TRBJ1-3, is SAVISQKPSRDICQRGTSLTIQCQVDSQVTMMFWYRQQPGQSLTLIATANQGSEATYESGFVIDKFPISRPNLTFSTLTVSNMSPEDSSIYLCSVEDLGSGNTIYFGEGSWLTVV.

This chain uses TRBV6-6 with TRBJ2-7; D is possibly TRBD1 or TRBD2 (7 bases each). The CDR3 spans 15 residues. Germline-derived CDR1 and CDR2 are MNHNY and SVGAGI (reference sequence). Trimming took 5 bases from V and 0 from J, leaving 14 bases between them. CDR3 region: CASSRGGQISYEQYF. The CDR3 nucleotides read TGTGCCAGCAGTAGGGGGGGACAGATCTCCTACGAGCAGTACTTC.

The chain recombines TRBV3-1 (or the pseudogene TRBV3-2) with TRBJ2-7; 11 positions match TRBD2. The CDR3 extends over 18 amino acids. The J segment lost 3 bases and the V segment lost 6 bases, leaving 16 bases of the junction unmatched. Per the germline V gene, CDR1 is LGHDT and CDR2 is YNNKEL (reference sequence). The CDR3, as DNA: TGTGCCAGCAGACCCCCCAGGCTAGCGGGGGGTTTCAACTACGAGCAGTACTTC. This translates into CASRPPRLAGGFNYEQYF.

This chain connects TRBV7-6 to TRBJ1-4; a possible D gene is TRBD1 (6 bases). The germline V gene has CDR1 SGHVS and CDR2 FNYEAQ. Trimming pared 5 bases from V and 5 bases from J, leaving 15 bases between. The CDR3 spans 15 residues. CDR3 in amino acids: CASSARGALNEKLFF. As DNA, the CDR3 is TGTGCCAGCAGCGCTCGGGGGGCCCTGAATGAAAAACTGTTTTTT.